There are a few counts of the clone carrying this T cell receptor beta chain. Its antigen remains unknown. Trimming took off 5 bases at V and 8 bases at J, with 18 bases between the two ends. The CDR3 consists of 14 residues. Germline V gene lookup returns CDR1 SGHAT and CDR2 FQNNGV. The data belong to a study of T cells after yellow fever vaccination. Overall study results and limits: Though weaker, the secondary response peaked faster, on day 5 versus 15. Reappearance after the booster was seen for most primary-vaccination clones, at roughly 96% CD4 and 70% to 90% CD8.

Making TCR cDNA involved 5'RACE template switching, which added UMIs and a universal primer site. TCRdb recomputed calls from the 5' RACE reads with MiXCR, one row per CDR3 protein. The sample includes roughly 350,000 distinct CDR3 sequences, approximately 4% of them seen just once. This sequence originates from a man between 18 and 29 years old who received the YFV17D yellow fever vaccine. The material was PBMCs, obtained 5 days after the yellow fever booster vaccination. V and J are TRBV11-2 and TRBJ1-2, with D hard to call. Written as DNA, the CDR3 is TGTGCCAGCAGCGCCGACCTCGGGAGTGGAGGCTACACCTTC. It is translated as CASSADLGSGGYTF.